Detailed here is one TCR beta chain. Original methodology: Cell counts per sample came from amplifying reference gene primers. Sequenced by immunoSEQ multiplex PCR; TCRdb stores in-frame clones only, minus some. The DNA was the basis for D and trimming; V, J and clone size are from that table. Of some 110,000 clones detected, roughly 81% appear once; the ten largest clones hold approximately 1.5%. This specimen comes from a study of blood T cell repertoires in COVID-19. Study overall: Sources were T cells, B-cell-depleted T cells, or PBMCs; the material itself was cDNA or gDNA.

The CDR3 is 16 residues long. The V and J ends lost 2 bases and 4 bases, in that order; junction bases with no gene match: 4. Germline V gives CDR1 MDHEN, CDR2 SYDVKM. The TCR originated in a man aged 35 to 55 with acute or convalescent COVID-19. The rearrangement links TRBV28 to TRBJ2-7; TRBD2 aligns across 14 bases. The sequencing input was peripheral blood. The CDR3 DNA follows: TGTGCCAGCAGTTTAACCTGGACTAGCGGGGGGTACGAGCAGTACTTC. Residues: CASSLTWTSGGYEQYF.